This T cell receptor beta chain was found in a study of blood T cell repertoires in COVID-19. Produced via immunoSEQ multiplex PCR; TCRdb's table is partial and in-frame only. This table holds about 150,000 clones, over 70% found once. Germline assignment: CDR1 MDHEN and CDR2 SYDVKM. V was shortened by 8 bases and J by 3 bases, with 10 bases between the two germline ends. This CDR3 has 12 residues. The clonotype was recovered from a man aged 80 or over with acute or convalescent COVID-19. The rearrangement joins TRBV28 to TRBJ1-1, with a tentative D call TRBD1 (5 bases). Sequencing was carried out using peripheral blood. CDR3: CASGGAYTEAFF. CDR3 nucleotide sequence: TGTGCCAGCGGAGGGGCGTACACTGAAGCTTTCTTT.